One sample yielded the 23 T cell receptor beta chains listed below, sequenced in a study of PD-L1 blockade in urothelial cancer. Assay used: immunoSEQ multiplex PCR; TCRdb lists only in-frame clones, some missing. Found here are tens of thousands of clones, more than 75% of them singletons; the top ten hold around 2.5%. This sample's time point: peripheral blood 6 weeks after treatment start. Here the sequenced sample was PBMCs, taken around atezolizumab (anti-PD-L1) treatment. The receptors originated from a man aged 55-75 years with urothelial cancer.

The rearrangement uses TRBV19 and TRBJ2-7; D is perhaps TRBD2 (6 bases). Trimming took 3 bases from V and 0 from J, leaving 21 bases between them. Germline V gene data show CDR1 as LNHDA and CDR2 as SQIVND (reference sequence). There are 18 residues in the CDR3. The CDR3: CASSIGGNPGLLSYEQYF. CDR3 DNA: TGTGCCAGTAGTATTGGAGGCAATCCGGGACTGCTCTCCTACGAGCAGTACTTC.

This clone was observed once. CDR3 sequence reads: CASSQITGQGAGGYTF. The CDR3, as DNA: TGTGCCAGCAGCCAAATTACGGGACAGGGGGCAGGCGGCTACACCTTC. The chain links TRBV14 to TRBJ1-2, with 12 bases identical to TRBD1. The CDR3 has 16 residues. With 2 bases clipped from V and 8 bases from J, the junction kept 9 bases outside the gene matches. Germline V gene lookup returns CDR1 SGHDN and CDR2 FVKESK.

The chain employs TRBV4-1 and TRBJ2-7; TRBD2 matches at 12 bases. The germline V gene has CDR1 MGHRA and CDR2 YSYEKL. V shed 3 bases, J shed 5 bases, and the junction held 5 bases outside the gene matches. This CDR3 spans 15 amino acids. CDR3 residues: CASSQSSGRADEQYF. The CDR3 nucleotides are TGCGCCAGCAGCCAGTCTAGCGGGAGGGCGGACGAGCAGTACTTC.

The CDR3 DNA is TGTGCCAGTAGTATTGTTCTGGGCCACGAGCAGTACTTC. Protein product: CASSIVLGHEQYF. The chain carries TRBV19 and TRBJ2-7, with unresolved D. Trimming left V 3 bases short and J 5 bases short, with 11 bases between. This CDR3 comprises 13 residues. Looked up from germline, CDR1 is LNHDA and CDR2 is SQIVND (reference sequence).

Points on this clone: The same CDR3 can be traced to other DNA sequences in this sample. The chain recombines TRBV6-5 with TRBJ2-5; D uncertain. Germline CDR1 and CDR2: MNHEY and SVGAGI. Deletions cut 3 bases from V and 4 bases from J, with 3 bases between. The CDR3 runs to 11 residues. In DNA, the CDR3 is TGTGCCAGCAGTTATCTAGAGACCCAGTACTTC. This encodes CASSYLETQYF.

This clone was seen just once. V gene TRBV5-8 combines with J gene TRBJ2-5; tentative D call: TRBD1 (6 bases). CDR1 SGHTS and CDR2 YDEGEE come from the germline V gene. V was clipped by 0 bases and J by 4 bases, with 13 bases between them. CDR3 length: 15 residues. For the CDR3, the DNA is TGTGCCAGCAGCTTGGCAGGGGCTGGCGGAGAGACCCAGTACTTC. It yields the protein CASSLAGAGGETQYF.

J is TRBJ1-5 and V is TRBV27, with a tentative D call TRBD1 (6 bases). Trimming removed 10 bases at V and 9 bases at J, with 19 bases between. The CDR3 sequence is 13 residues long. Germline loops: CDR1 MNHEY, CDR2 SMNVEV (reference sequence). CDR3 amino acids: CATWDTLLGPQHF. In DNA form, the CDR3 reads TGTGCCACCTGGGACACTCTTTTGGGGCCCCAGCATTTT.

This clone was detected only once. The V gene is TRBV6-5, the J gene TRBJ1-1, with D maybe TRBD1 (5 bases). Per the germline V gene, CDR1 is MNHEY and CDR2 is SVGAGI. The V end was cut by 4 bases, the J end by 5 bases, with 14 bases between. The CDR3 length is 14 residues. The CDR3 sequence: CASSWKPGGTEAFF. As DNA, the CDR3 is TGTGCCAGCAGTTGGAAACCTGGGGGGACTGAAGCTTTCTTT.

This chain joins TRBV5-8 and TRBJ2-5, with 8 bases matching TRBD1. Germline CDR1 SGHTS, CDR2 YDEGEE. The length of the CDR3 is 14 residues. V was pared by 5 bases and J by 5 bases, with 8 bases of the junction left unmatched. The DNA for the CDR3 is TGTGCCAGCAGTCGCCCAGGGGGCGATGAGACCCAGTACTTC. Protein sequence: CASSRPGGDETQYF.

This clone was detected once. J is TRBJ2-1 and V is TRBV11-3; 12 nucleotides match TRBD2. This CDR3 spans 16 amino acids. V lost 0 bases to trimming and J lost 7 bases; unmatched junction nucleotides: 4. Germline V gene sequence: CDR1 SGHNT, CDR2 YENEEA. CDR3 amino acids: CASSLDLAGGRNEQFF. CDR3 coding DNA: TGTGCCAGCAGCTTAGATCTAGCGGGGGGGCGAAATGAGCAGTTCTTC.

The rearrangement uses TRBV10-3 and TRBJ1-3, with 7 bases identical to TRBD1. CDR3 size: 18 residues. Per germline, CDR1 ENHRY and CDR2 SYGVKD. The J segment lost 5 bases and the V segment lost 10 bases, leaving 23 bases of the junction unmatched. Written as DNA, the CDR3 is TGTGCCACCCGGCCGGGACAGTTTTACTCTGAGAGCCGAAACACCATATATTTT. Its translation is CATRPGQFYSESRNTIYF.

The chain joins TRBV19 to TRBJ1-5; maybe TRBD1 (6 bases). V was pared by 5 bases and J by 6 bases, with 17 bases between. The CDR3 sequence is 15 residues long. The germline CDR1 and CDR2 sequences are LNHDA and SQIVND (reference sequence). The CDR3 DNA sequence: TGTGCCAGTAGTGAGAGAACAGGGTTTTCTCAGCCCCAGCATTTT. As protein: CASSERTGFSQPQHF.

The chain links TRBV11-2 to TRBJ2-3, with TRBD2 as a possible D gene (5 bases). CDR1 is SGHAT and CDR2 is FQNNGV in the germline V gene. The length of the CDR3 is 16 residues. Trimming pared 1 base from V and 1 base from J, leaving 12 bases between. CDR3 amino acids: CASSLGRPTGTDTQYF. Here the CDR3 DNA reads TGTGCCAGCAGCTTAGGGAGGCCCACGGGCACAGATACGCAGTATTTT.

This clone was detected only a few times. This chain uses TRBV10-3 with TRBJ1-2, with D possibly matching TRBD1 (6 bases). This CDR3 contains 14 residues. The V end lost 0 bases, the J end lost 4 bases, and 9 bases lay between the germline ends. Germline V gene lookup returns CDR1 ENHRY and CDR2 SYGVKD. The CDR3 loop is CAISESSQGYGYTF. Here the CDR3 DNA reads TGTGCCATCAGTGAGTCCTCACAGGGCTATGGCTACACCTTC.

This clone has just a few counts. This chain uses TRBV5-6 with TRBJ2-1; TRBD2 agrees at 13 bases. Per germline, CDR1 SGHDT and CDR2 YYEEEE. This CDR3 is 16 amino acids long. The V segment lost 3 bases and the J segment 7 bases; nucleotides outside the gene matches: 7. CDR3 amino acids: CASSSLAGGPRNEQFF. The CDR3 bases are TGTGCCAGCAGCTCACTAGCGGGGGGGCCCCGGAATGAGCAGTTCTTC.

The chain uses TRBV7-2 and TRBJ1-2; D not resolved. The CDR3 length is 13 residues. From germline, CDR1 is SGHTA and CDR2 FQGNSA. Trimming removed 2 bases at V and 4 bases at J, with 8 bases between. CDR3 sequence: CASSLTNPYGYTF. The CDR3 DNA reads TGTGCCAGCAGCTTAACAAACCCCTATGGCTACACCTTC.

The CDR3 DNA sequence: TGTGCCAGCAGTTTCAACAGGGTGGGAGGGGAGCTGTTTTTT. It encodes CASSFNRVGGELFF. The rearrangement joins TRBV28 to TRBJ2-2, with a tentative D call TRBD1 (6 bases). The germline gives CDR1 MDHEN, CDR2 SYDVKM. The V end lost 3 bases, the J end lost 8 bases, and 13 bases lay between the germline ends. CDR3 length: 14 amino acids.

The genes are TRBV28 and TRBJ2-7; 10 nucleotides agree with TRBD2. The CDR3 runs to 15 residues. V trimming: 5 bases; J trimming: 4 bases; junction bases outside the gene matches: 8. The germline V gene has CDR1 MDHEN and CDR2 SYDVKM. The CDR3 region has the DNA TGTGCCAGCAGTGAGTCGGCTAGCGGGAGATACGAGCAGTACTTC. Protein sequence: CASSESASGRYEQYF.

The V and J genes are TRBV11-2 and TRBJ1-2, with TRBD1 matching 10 bases. Trimming at V came to 6 bases and at J to 5 bases, leaving 3 bases not matched to a gene. CDR3 length: 13 residues. Germline V gives CDR1 SGHAT, CDR2 FQNNGV. DNA for the CDR3: TGTGCCAGCAGTTCGGGACAGGGGTATGGCTACACCTTC. It encodes CASSSGQGYGYTF.

The CDR3 DNA reads as TGTGCCAGCAGCTTCACTAACTATGGCTACACCTTC. Translating gives CASSFTNYGYTF. The rearrangement joins TRBV7-9 to TRBJ1-2; no firm D call. Trimming took off 3 bases at V and 0 bases at J, with 2 bases between the two ends. Germline V gives CDR1 SEHNR, CDR2 FQNEAQ (reference sequence). CDR3 length: 12 amino acids.

The rearrangement links TRBV4-3 to TRBJ1-2, with unresolved D. The germline CDR1 and CDR2 sequences are LGHNA and YSLEER. Trimming left V 1 base short and J 1 base short, with 10 bases between. The CDR3 length is 15 residues. The CDR3 is CASSQALTDNYGYTF. CDR3 DNA sequence: TGCGCCAGCAGCCAAGCACTCACAGATAACTATGGCTACACCTTC.

CDR3 sequence (DNA): TGTGCCATCAGTGCGGGACAGGACACGAACACCGGGGAGCTGTTTTTT. This gives the protein CAISAGQDTNTGELFF. The chain carries TRBV10-3 and TRBJ2-2, with 8 bases aligning to TRBD1. CDR1 and CDR2 from the germline V gene are ENHRY and SYGVKD. This CDR3 is 16 amino acids long. V trimming: 4 bases; J trimming: 0 bases; junction bases outside the gene matches: 4.

This chain connects TRBV5-1 to TRBJ1-1; D perhaps matches TRBD1 (5 bases). Germline V gene lookup returns CDR1 SGHRS and CDR2 YFSETQ. The CDR3 consists of 16 residues. V was cut by 4 bases and J by 4 bases, with 20 bases left in between. CDR3 nucleotides: TGCGCCAGCAGCCCGGATCTTAGGGGTGTACGCACTGAAGCTTTCTTT. This encodes CASSPDLRGVRTEAFF.